This T cell receptor (beta chain) is from a study of control samples from healthy donors and cancer patients. TCRdb's copy holds only in-frame clones and misses some; the assay was immunoSEQ multiplex PCR. The sample has over 100,000 clones; about nine tenths are singletons. This CDR3 has 16 amino acids. V was cut by 2 bases and J by 0 bases, with 11 bases left in between. Germline V lookup: CDR1 SGHVS, CDR2 FNYEAQ. The gene calls are TRBV7-6 and TRBJ2-1; maybe TRBD2 (6 bases). Sequencing was done on a sample of blood. This sequence originates from a woman aged 50 to 60 in good health. The CDR3 spells CASSLSSASSYNEQFF. The CDR3 bases are TGTGCCAGCAGCTTATCTAGCGCGAGCTCCTACAATGAGCAGTTCTTC.